Presented here are 9 T cell receptor beta chains from one specimen sequenced in a study of response to subunit inactivated influenza vaccine (dated by TCRdb to the late 2010s). Library preparation was by RT-PCR. TCRdb shows the sequencer as Illumina HiSeq 2500. Clones were called with MiXCR by TCRdb after fastp trimmed the public reads at Q25, and only in-frame beta chains were retained. Each CDR3 protein gets just one entry, which takes the most common genes and DNA from the rows behind it. This sample has about 530,000 distinct CDR3 sequences in its table, and approximately 13% of those were observed once. The top ten clonotypes cover roughly 13% of the sample. The sample's time point label, decoded: more than 40 days after influenza vaccine administration. Source: PBMCs from blood, taken 40 to 50 days after vaccination. The receptors shown here come from a man aged 45-65 years who received an inactivated influenza vaccine. Donor details come from another sample of the same person, matched by shared clones.

The V gene is TRBV10-2, the J gene TRBJ2-7; TRBD2 agrees at 8 bases. CDR3 length: 15 amino acids. V was clipped by 7 bases and J by 4 bases; unmatched bases: 12. Germline V lookup: CDR1 WSHSY, CDR2 SAAADI. CDR3 coding DNA: TGCGCCAGCAAGGTTCAAGCGGGAGTTAATTACGAGCAGTACTTC. Its translation is CASKVQAGVNYEQYF.

This clonotype has just a few counts. The chain joins TRBV5-1 to TRBJ1-1; D might be TRBD1 (5 bases). This CDR3 region has 11 residues. Germline values: CDR1 SGHRS, CDR2 YFSETQ. V gave up 4 bases and J gave up 7 bases, with 8 bases separating them. The CDR3 nucleotides read TGCGCCAGCAGCGACAGCGATGAAGCTTTCTTT. Its protein product is CASSDSDEAFF.

In DNA form, the CDR3 reads TGCGCCAGCAGCCCCTACTCGACAGGGGGCGCCTACGAGCAGTACTTC. Protein sequence: CASSPYSTGGAYEQYF. The genes are TRBV5-1 and TRBJ2-7; TRBD1 matches at 10 bases. Trimming cost V 4 bases and J 2 bases; bases outside gene matches: 9. CDR3 length: 16 amino acids. Germline CDR1 is SGHRS and CDR2 is YFSETQ.

The V call is TRBV6-1, the J call TRBJ1-1; TRBD1 aligns across 10 bases. Germline V gene data show CDR1 as MNHNS and CDR2 as SASEGT. V was clipped by 6 bases and J by 5 bases; unmatched bases: 3. This CDR3 spans 13 amino acids. The CDR3 spells CASRGDRGTEAFF. The CDR3 DNA follows: TGTGCCAGCAGGGGGGACAGGGGTACTGAAGCTTTCTTT.

This clonotype was seen repeatedly, ten times or more. V and J are TRBV12-3 or TRBV12-4 and TRBJ2-3; 15 bases agree with TRBD2. CDR3 size: 20 residues. Losses at the gene ends were 5 bases for V and 1 base for J; bases not matched to a gene: 13. The CDR3: CASSLGTSGGTGTRTDTQYF. The DNA of the CDR3 is TGTGCCAGCAGTCTTGGGACTAGCGGGGGGACGGGAACACGCACAGATACGCAGTATTTT.

This clonotype has more than one count but fewer than ten. This chain connects TRBV2 to TRBJ1-2; unclear D gene. Trimming cost V 4 bases and J 8 bases, with 23 bases left between them. CDR3 length: 16 amino acids. The germline CDR1 and CDR2 sequences are SNHLY and FYNNEI. The CDR3 coding sequence is TGTGCCAGCAGTGGTGGATTGGCTCAATGGTCTAGCGGCTACACCTTC. It translates to CASSGGLAQWSSGYTF.

The rearrangement joins TRBV20-1 to TRBJ2-2, with a weak D call TRBD2 (5 bases). Trimming stripped 0 bases from V and 5 bases from J, with 7 bases between. CDR1 and CDR2 from the germline V gene are DFQATT and SNEGSKA (reference sequence). The length of the CDR3 is 13 residues. CDR3 nucleotides: TGCAGTGCTAGAGATCCGGGGACCGGGGAGCTGTTTTTT. It is translated as CSARDPGTGELFF.

This clonotype was found a few times. The J gene is TRBJ2-1, the V gene TRBV20-1; D gene ambiguous. The CDR3 sequence is 13 residues long. CDR1 DFQATT and CDR2 SNEGSKA come from the germline V gene (reference sequence). Trimming took off 6 bases at V and 2 bases at J, with 11 bases between the two ends. This CDR3 is CSAPEFPYNEQFF. DNA for the CDR3: TGCAGTGCCCCTGAGTTTCCCTACAATGAGCAGTTCTTC.

This clonotype has more than one count but fewer than ten. V gene TRBV6-5 combines with J gene TRBJ1-2, with D perhaps matching TRBD1 (5 bases). The CDR3 is 17 amino acids. Per germline, CDR1 MNHEY and CDR2 SVGAGI. V lost 2 bases, J lost 3 bases, and 19 bases lay in between. CDR3 loop: CASSYTLDSTEDYGYTF. In DNA form, the CDR3 reads TGTGCCAGCAGTTACACCCTTGATTCGACAGAGGACTATGGCTACACCTTC.